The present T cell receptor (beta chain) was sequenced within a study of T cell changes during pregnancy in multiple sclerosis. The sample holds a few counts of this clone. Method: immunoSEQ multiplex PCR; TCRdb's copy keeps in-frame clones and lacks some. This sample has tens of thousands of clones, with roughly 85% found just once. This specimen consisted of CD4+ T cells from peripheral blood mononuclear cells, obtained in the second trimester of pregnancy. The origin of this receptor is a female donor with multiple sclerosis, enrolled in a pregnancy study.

CDR3 residues: CASSETWLGTGGYEQYF. In nucleotides, the CDR3 is TGCGCCAGCAGTGAAACTTGGTTGGGGACAGGAGGCTACGAGCAGTACTTC. The V gene is TRBV10-1, the J gene TRBJ2-7; the match to TRBD1 covers 8 bases. CDR1 WNHNN and CDR2 SYGVQD come from the germline V gene (reference sequence). The CDR3 extends over 17 amino acids. The junction had 13 bases not matched to a gene; V was cut back by 3 bases and J by 3 bases.